This T cell receptor beta chain derives from a study of T cells in Graves' hyperthyroidism and ophthalmopathy. Across the whole study: Once the initial diagnosis was made, peripheral blood was obtained before any treatment.

This clonotype came up many times. The CDR3 consists of 13 residues. Trimming shortened V by 3 bases and J by 12 bases, and 17 bases separated the two germline ends. It was RNA transcripts that yielded the amplified TCR beta CDR3 regions. TCR CDR3 underwent first-round RT-PCR with the HTBI primer set. One entry per CDR3 protein results from TCRdb running MiXCR on the multiplex PCR reads. The sample shows 650,000 to 850,000 distinct CDR3 sequences, 15% to 20% of them seen only once. The receptor comes from a woman in her forties or fifties with Graves' hyperthyroidism that later progressed to Graves' ophthalmopathy. The material sequenced was blood. The chain recombines TRBV12-3 or TRBV12-4 with TRBJ1-1; the D gene is possibly TRBD1 (5 bases). The CDR3 region has the DNA TGTGCCAGCAGTTTCCCGGGCCGAGAGGGGACTTTCTTT. It specifies CASSFPGREGTFF.